Sequencing of this TCR beta chain was carried out in a study of T cells after yellow fever vaccination. A single record per CDR3 protein comes from TCRdb applying MiXCR to the 5' RACE reads. The sample has a few hundred thousand distinct CDR3 sequences, 15% to 20% seen once; the top ten hold over 15%. A few counts support this clonotype. The specimen comprised PBMCs, sampled before the yellow fever booster vaccination. The sequence derives from a man in his late teens or twenties who received the YFV17D yellow fever vaccine.

CDR3 bases: TGCAGCTTGGGGGTCGGGGAGCAGTTCTTC. This gives the protein CSLGVGEQFF. V is TRBV29-1 and J is TRBJ2-1, with D perhaps given as TRBD1 or TRBD2 (5 bases each). With 8 bases removed from V and 10 bases from J, the gap between germline ends came to 12 bases. The length of the CDR3 is 10 residues. The V gene's germline CDR1 is SQVTM and CDR2 ANQGSEA.